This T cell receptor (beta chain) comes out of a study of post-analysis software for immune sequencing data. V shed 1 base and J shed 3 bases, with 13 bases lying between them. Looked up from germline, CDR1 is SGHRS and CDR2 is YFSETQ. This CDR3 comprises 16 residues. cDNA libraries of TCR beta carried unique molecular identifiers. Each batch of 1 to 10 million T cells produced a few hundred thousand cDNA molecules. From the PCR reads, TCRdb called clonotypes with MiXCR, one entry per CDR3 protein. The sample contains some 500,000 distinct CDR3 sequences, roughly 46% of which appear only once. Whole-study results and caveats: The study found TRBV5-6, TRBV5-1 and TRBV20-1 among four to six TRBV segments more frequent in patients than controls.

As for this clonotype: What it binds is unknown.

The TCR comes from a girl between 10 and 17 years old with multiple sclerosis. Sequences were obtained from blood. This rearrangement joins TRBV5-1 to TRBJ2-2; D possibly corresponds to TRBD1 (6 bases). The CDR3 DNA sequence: TGCGCCAGCAGCTTGCGGCCAGGGGTGGACACCGGGGAGCTGTTTTTT. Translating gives CASSLRPGVDTGELFF.